The 31 T cell receptor beta chains given below trace back to one sample, sequenced in a study of blood T cells in healthy people across ages. Next came a second PCR, run for about 6 to 12 cycles, which used a sample-barcoded 5' primer along with a J-beta primer mix. TCRdb ran MiXCR on the 5' RACE reads and lists one entry per CDR3 protein. Here the sample spans approximately 1,700,000 distinct CDR3 sequences, about 39% being singletons. Source material: blood. The receptors come from a human donor in good health.

This chain connects TRBV19 to TRBJ2-7, with D possibly TRBD1 on 8 matching bases. CDR1 is LNHDA and CDR2 is SQIVND in the germline V gene (reference sequence). CDR3 length: 13 residues. V shed 9 bases and J shed 10 bases, with 22 bases lying between them. The CDR3 nucleotides read TGTGCCAGGAGTGGGAGGGCAGGGGGCGAACAGTACTTC. Translation: CARSGRAGGEQYF.

The chain carries TRBV12-3 or TRBV12-4 and TRBJ1-5; no definite D call. There are 13 residues in the CDR3. Between the trimmed V and J ends, which lost 5 bases and 7 bases, there was a span of 12 bases. CDR3 residues: CASSVRPVQPQHF. The CDR3 region has the DNA TGTGCCAGCAGTGTCCGACCGGTCCAGCCCCAGCATTTT.

This chain connects TRBV4-1 to TRBJ1-2; TRBD1 matches at 7 bases. CDR1 and CDR2 (germline): MGHRA, YSYEKL. J gave up 2 bases and V 2 bases, and 5 bases lay outside the gene matches. The CDR3 loop spans 15 amino acids. The CDR3 DNA reads TGCGCCAGCAGCCAACCGGACAGGAGCAACTATGGCTACACCTTC. This codes for CASSQPDRSNYGYTF.

The chain couples TRBV4-3 to TRBJ1-1; D might be TRBD1 (6 bases). V dropped 0 bases and J dropped 0 bases, with 11 bases sitting between them. The CDR3 extends over 16 amino acids. Germline values: CDR1 LGHNA, CDR2 YSLEER. CDR3 sequence: CASSQDLGTLNTEAFF. The CDR3 bases are TGCGCCAGCAGCCAAGATTTAGGGACACTGAACACTGAAGCTTTCTTT.

The rearrangement links TRBV7-2 to TRBJ1-2; weak D call: TRBD1 (5 bases). V gave up 0 bases and J gave up 1 base, with 12 bases separating them. The germline V gene has CDR1 SGHTA and CDR2 FQGNSA. This CDR3 region has 16 residues. For the CDR3, the DNA is TGTGCCAGCAGCTTAGCTAACCCGACAGTTAACTATGGCTACACCTTC. Its translation: CASSLANPTVNYGYTF.

CDR3 sequence: CASSSRNALPRDFGAGANVLTF. The CDR3, as DNA: TGTGCCAGCAGCTCCCGAAACGCCTTGCCCAGGGATTTTGGAGCTGGGGCCAACGTCCTGACTTTC. The chain is built from TRBV7-8 and TRBJ2-6; maybe TRBD1 (5 bases). Per germline, CDR1 SGHVS and CDR2 FQNEAQ. The V and J ends lost 4 bases and 2 bases respectively, with 30 bases between them. The CDR3 has 22 amino acids.

The V and J genes are TRBV7-2 and TRBJ1-1, with D perhaps TRBD1 (6 bases). The germline CDR1 and CDR2 sequences are SGHTA and FQGNSA. V dropped 1 base and J dropped 11 bases, with 17 bases sitting between them. CDR3 size: 14 residues. CDR3 sequence reads: CASSLETGPPWAFF. The CDR3 coding sequence is TGTGCCAGCAGCTTAGAGACAGGCCCTCCTTGGGCTTTCTTT.

The chain uses TRBV18 and TRBJ1-1; D perhaps matches TRBD1 (5 bases). V lost 5 bases and J lost 7, with 14 bases in between. This CDR3 is 13 amino acids long. Germline V lookup: CDR1 KGHSH, CDR2 LQKENI. As DNA, the CDR3 is TGTGCCAGCTCAACCACCCACAGGAATGAAGCTTTCTTT. It is translated as CASSTTHRNEAFF.

This clonotype was seen a handful of times. A junction end diverges from the germline sequence, so it may reflect a read error. This chain joins TRBV4-2 and TRBJ1-5, with D possibly matching TRBD1 (5 bases). This CDR3 comprises 19 residues. Germline V CDR1 and CDR2: LGHNA, YNFKEQ. The CDR3 spells CASSPSAIVQADSSQPQHF. The CDR3 DNA reads TGTGCCAGCAGCCCGTCCGCAATAGTACAGGCGGATAGCAGTCAGCCCCAGCATTTT.

V usage is TRBV12-3 or TRBV12-4 and J usage is TRBJ1-2; D is perhaps TRBD1 (6 bases). The CDR3 runs to 15 residues. With 6 bases removed from V and 4 bases from J, the gap between germline ends came to 18 bases. The CDR3 nucleotides read TGTGCCAGCAGGGGTCTGCCGGACAGCCTCTATGGCTACACCTTC. It codes for CASRGLPDSLYGYTF.

This clonotype was observed a single time. The V call is TRBV7-2, the J call TRBJ1-1; D unresolved. Germline V gene lookup returns CDR1 SGHTA and CDR2 FQGNSA. Between the trimmed V and J ends, which lost 3 bases and 4 bases, there was a span of 9 bases. The CDR3 is 13 residues long. The CDR3 sequence is CASSFSPSTEAFF. In DNA, the CDR3 is TGTGCCAGCAGCTTCTCCCCGAGCACTGAAGCTTTCTTT. The full variable domain, completed using reference TRBV7-2 and TRBJ1-1, is GAGVSQSPSNKVTEKGKDVELRCDPISGHTALYWYRQSLGQGLEFLIYFQGNSAPDKSGLPSDRFSAERTGGSVSTLTIQRTQQEDSAVYLCASSFSPSTEAFFGQGTRLTVV.

The rearrangement uses TRBV7-2 and TRBJ2-1, with 8 positions matching TRBD1. J lost 4 bases, V lost 4 bases, and 9 bases had no gene match. There are 16 residues in the CDR3. In germline, CDR1 is SGHTA, CDR2 FQGNSA. The CDR3 region has the DNA TGTGCCAGCAGCTCAGCCGGGACAGGCGGTTACAATGAGCAGTTCTTC. Translation gives CASSSAGTGGYNEQFF.

The CDR3, as DNA: TGTGCCACCAGCAGCCAATGGTACACCAGGGGGACCGGGGAGCTGTTTTTT. This sequence encodes CATSSQWYTRGTGELFF. The V gene is TRBV15, the J gene TRBJ2-2; 7 positions match TRBD1. The CDR3 sequence is 17 residues long. Trimming removed 3 bases from V and 5 bases from J; junction bases left unmatched: 12. The V gene's germline CDR1 is LNHNV and CDR2 YYDKDF (reference sequence).

Regarding this clonotype: One junction end does not reproduce the germline sequence, and a read error may be involved. This chain joins TRBV7-9 and TRBJ1-6; the D gene is possibly TRBD1 (5 bases). The CDR3 sequence is 15 residues long. Germline V CDR1 and CDR2: SEHNR, FQNEAQ (reference sequence). CDR3 sequence reads: CAGSPGTFYNSPLHF. For the CDR3, the DNA is TGTGCCGGCAGCCCAGGGACTTTCTATAATTCACCCCTCCACTTT.

This clonotype has at least ten counts. This chain connects TRBV27 to TRBJ2-7; TRBD1 aligns across 7 bases. The germline V gene has CDR1 MNHEY and CDR2 SMNVEV (reference sequence). The junction had 4 bases not matched to a gene; V was cut back by 2 bases and J by 3 bases. The CDR3 contains 14 residues. The CDR3 spells CASSLGTESYEQYF. The CDR3 DNA follows: TGTGCCAGCAGTTTAGGGACAGAAAGCTACGAGCAGTACTTC.

This clonotype was detected a few times. The V gene is TRBV20-1, the J gene TRBJ2-1, with 10 positions matching TRBD2. CDR1 is DFQATT, CDR2 SNEGSKA, per germline (reference sequence). The CDR3 sequence is 23 residues long. With V trimmed by 3 bases and J by 1 base, 27 bases remained unmatched. The CDR3 DNA reads TGCAGTGCTAGGGATGAGGGAGCTAGCGGGGGAAGAATCGCCTCATGGTCCTACAATGAGCAGTTCTTC. Translated: CSARDEGASGGRIASWSYNEQFF.

There are a few counts of this clonotype. This chain links TRBV30 with TRBJ1-2; 9 nucleotides agree with TRBD1. The CDR3 totals 14 residues. CDR1 and CDR2 (germline): GTSNPN, SVGIG (reference sequence). Losses at the gene ends were 4 bases for V and 3 bases for J; bases not matched to a gene: 6. The CDR3 region is CAWNPGQGYYGYTF. The CDR3 DNA reads TGTGCCTGGAACCCGGGACAGGGATACTATGGCTACACCTTC.

The chain is built from TRBV7-2 and TRBJ1-1, with a weak D call TRBD1 (5 bases). The CDR3 covers 13 residues. The ends were cut back, 2 bases at V and 8 bases at J, with 12 bases in the middle. Germline V gene data show CDR1 as SGHTA and CDR2 as FQGNSA. CDR3 loop: CASSLMRGQEAFF. The CDR3 DNA is TGTGCCAGCAGCTTAATGAGGGGCCAAGAAGCTTTCTTT.

As regards this clonotype: A read error may produce the germline difference seen at one junction end. This rearrangement joins TRBV5-5 to TRBJ2-1, with 10 positions matching TRBD1. Germline CDR1 reads SGHKS; CDR2 reads YYEKEE (reference sequence). This CDR3 is 15 amino acids long. The CDR3 protein is CAGSPRTGGYNEQFF. The CDR3 nucleotides are TGTGCCGGCAGCCCCCGGACAGGGGGATACAATGAGCAGTTCTTC.

This clonotype was detected a few times. The chain has TRBV6-2 or TRBV6-3 and TRBJ2-7; D gene ambiguous. Trimming left V 2 bases short and J 0 bases short, with 11 bases between. This CDR3 has 15 residues. The germline V gene encodes CDR1 MNHEY and CDR2 SVGEGT. CDR3 DNA sequence: TGTGCCAGCAGTTACGGGATCGGCAGCTCCTACGAGCAGTACTTC. It encodes CASSYGIGSSYEQYF.

A note on this clonotype: The junction departs from the called germline gene at one end, perhaps through a read error. The rearrangement joins TRBV20-1 to TRBJ1-2, with 8 bases matching TRBD1. Germline V CDR1 and CDR2: DFQATT, SNEGSKA (reference sequence). This CDR3 contains 15 residues. CDR3 region: CSARGDRLLNYGYTF. The CDR3 DNA follows: TGCAGCGCTAGAGGGGACAGGCTGTTAAACTATGGCTACACCTTC.

This clonotype showed up just once. The junction shows a germline mismatch at one end, possibly a read error. This sequence joins TRBV6-1 and TRBJ2-7; D gene uncertain. The CDR3 totals 13 residues. Germline V gene data show CDR1 as MNHNS and CDR2 as SASEGT. The CDR3 reads CASREVGGYEQYF. The CDR3 DNA follows: TGTGCCAGCAGGGAAGTAGGCGGATACGAGCAGTACTTC.

This clonotype has more than one count but fewer than ten. This chain links TRBV20-1 with TRBJ2-1, with TRBD1 as a possible D gene (5 bases). The CDR3 consists of 14 residues. Trimming left V 0 bases short and J 8 bases short, with 14 bases between. Germline lookup yields CDR1 DFQATT and CDR2 SNEGSKA (reference sequence). CDR3 nucleotide sequence: TGCAGTGCTAGAGATGGGGCTAGGTTCGATGAGCAGTTCTTC. Translation gives CSARDGARFDEQFF.

J is TRBJ2-1 and V is TRBV7-2; tentatively, D is TRBD1 (5 bases). V shed 1 base and J shed 9 bases, with 13 bases lying between them. Germline-derived CDR1 and CDR2 are SGHTA and FQGNSA. This CDR3 contains 14 residues. CDR3 bases: TGTGCCAGCAGCTTAGGATGGGGCAAGGGTGAGCAGTTCTTC. Amino acids: CASSLGWGKGEQFF. Supplemented by reference TRBV7-2 and TRBJ2-1, the full variable domain reads GAGVSQSPSNKVTEKGKDVELRCDPISGHTALYWYRQSLGQGLEFLIYFQGNSAPDKSGLPSDRFSAERTGGSVSTLTIQRTQQEDSAVYLCASSLGWGKGEQFFGPGTRLTVL.

This clonotype was seen ten or more times. V usage is TRBV29-1 and J usage is TRBJ2-1; TRBD2 might be the D (5 bases). The CDR3 loop spans 13 amino acids. Trimming removed 6 bases at V and 10 bases at J, with 19 bases between. Germline V gives CDR1 SQVTM, CDR2 ANQGSEA. The chain's CDR3 is CSVSPSLYNEQFF. The DNA of the CDR3 is TGCAGCGTCTCACCTAGCCTATATAACGAGCAGTTCTTC.

The chain employs TRBV30 and TRBJ1-1; D unclear. Germline V gene data show CDR1 as GTSNPN and CDR2 as SVGIG (reference sequence). The CDR3 loop spans 13 amino acids. V dropped 2 bases and J dropped 2 bases, with 9 bases sitting between them. Here the CDR3 reads CAWSPHRNTEAFF. CDR3 nucleotide sequence: TGTGCCTGGAGTCCCCATCGAAACACTGAAGCTTTCTTT. Using reference TRBV30 and TRBJ1-1 for the parts outside the CDR3, the full variable domain is SQTIHQWPATLVQPVGSPLSLECTVEGTSNPNLYWYRQAAGRGLQLLFYSVGIGQISSEVPQNLSASRPQDRQFILSSKKLLLSDSGFYLCAWSPHRNTEAFFGQGTRLTVV.

The rearrangement joins TRBV7-2 to TRBJ2-2, with D possibly being TRBD2 (7 bases). The V end lost 5 bases, the J end lost 7 bases, and 20 bases lay between the germline ends. There are 16 residues in the CDR3. Germline CDR1 SGHTA, CDR2 FQGNSA. The CDR3 region is CASSPLDAGAIGELFF. In nucleotides, the CDR3 is TGTGCCAGCAGCCCACTGGACGCGGGGGCGATCGGGGAGCTGTTTTTT.

This clonotype was counted between two and nine times. The chain uses TRBV10-3 and TRBJ1-2; no clear D. The germline CDR1 and CDR2 sequences are ENHRY and SYGVKD. V was shortened by 2 bases and J by 4 bases, with 14 bases between the two germline ends. The CDR3 has 15 amino acids. CDR3 nucleotide sequence: TGTGCCATCAGTGAGGAAGGATCATCAGGCTATGGCTACACCTTC. Translated, it gives CAISEEGSSGYGYTF.

The rearrangement uses TRBV20-1 and TRBJ2-5; 8 nucleotides align to TRBD2. CDR1 and CDR2 (germline): DFQATT, SNEGSKA (reference sequence). The CDR3 runs 13 residues. The junction had 7 bases not matched to a gene; V was cut back by 5 bases and J by 5 bases. CDR3 bases: TGCAGTGCTCAACGGACTAGCCAGGAGACCCAGTACTTC. Translating gives CSAQRTSQETQYF.

The V gene is TRBV6-1, the J gene TRBJ2-7; D is possibly TRBD1 (5 bases). Germline values: CDR1 MNHNS, CDR2 SASEGT. V lost 2 bases and J lost 7, with 18 bases in between. The CDR3 has 15 residues. The CDR3 nucleotides are TGTGCCAGCAGTGAATTCCGGACACCGGTAGGAGAGCAGTACTTC. Translating gives CASSEFRTPVGEQYF.

This chain links TRBV10-3 with TRBJ2-5, with D possibly TRBD1 on 6 matching bases. V was shortened by 7 bases and J by 13 bases, with 28 bases between the two germline ends. Per the germline V gene, CDR1 is ENHRY and CDR2 is SYGVKD. This CDR3 has 15 residues. CDR3 loop: CAIIIQGPLGIELYF. CDR3 DNA: TGTGCCATCATTATACAGGGACCGCTGGGTATAGAGCTGTACTTC.